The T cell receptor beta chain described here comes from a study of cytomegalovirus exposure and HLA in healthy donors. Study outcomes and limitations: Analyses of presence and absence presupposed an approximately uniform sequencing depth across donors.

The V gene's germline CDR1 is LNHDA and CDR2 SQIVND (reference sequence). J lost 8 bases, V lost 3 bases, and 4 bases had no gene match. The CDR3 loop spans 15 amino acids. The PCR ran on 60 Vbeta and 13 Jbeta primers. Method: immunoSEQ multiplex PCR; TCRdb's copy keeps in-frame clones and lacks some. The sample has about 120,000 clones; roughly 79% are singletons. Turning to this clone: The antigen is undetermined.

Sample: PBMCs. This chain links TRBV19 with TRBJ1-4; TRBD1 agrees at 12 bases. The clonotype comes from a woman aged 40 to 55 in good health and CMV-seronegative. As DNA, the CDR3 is TGTGCCAGTAGTATTGGGACAGGGGGCAGGGAAAAACTGTTTTTT. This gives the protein CASSIGTGGREKLFF.